These 5 T cell receptor beta chains were all obtained from the same sample, sequenced in a study of post-analysis software for immune sequencing data. Study results and limitations: When patients were compared with controls, roughly five TRBV segments were more frequent, TRBV5-6, TRBV5-1 and TRBV20-1 among them.

These receptors lack a known antigen. TCR beta libraries were prepared from cDNA with unique molecular identifiers. TCRdb reanalysed the PCR reads using MiXCR and keeps one entry per CDR3 protein. The sample carries some 890,000 distinct CDR3 sequences, 53% recorded once. Source material: blood. The origin of the receptors is a girl under 18 with multiple sclerosis.

This clonotype was observed a few times. The J gene is TRBJ2-1, the V gene TRBV5-1; the match to TRBD1 covers 7 bases. This CDR3 comprises 16 residues. Germline V lookup: CDR1 SGHRS, CDR2 YFSETQ. Germline trimming cut 3 bases from V and 0 bases from J; bases unmatched to any gene: 6. This chain's CDR3 is CASSSQGPLSYNEQFF. The CDR3 nucleotides are TGCGCCAGCAGCTCACAGGGGCCCCTCTCCTACAATGAGCAGTTCTTC.

This clonotype was detected only a few times. V and J are TRBV12-3 or TRBV12-4 and TRBJ2-7; tentatively, D is TRBD1 (6 bases). Trimming left V 7 bases short and J 3 bases short, with 19 bases between. The CDR3 is made up of 15 amino acids. The CDR3 protein is CASTLGAVKVYEQYF. DNA of the CDR3: TGTGCCAGCACCCTGGGGGCAGTCAAAGTCTACGAGCAGTACTTC.

This clonotype was seen only once. The chain links TRBV20-1 to TRBJ1-4; D ambiguous. Trimming took 4 bases from V and 5 from J, leaving 8 bases between them. This CDR3 comprises 12 residues. The V gene's germline CDR1 is DFQATT and CDR2 SNEGSKA (reference sequence). The CDR3 loop is CSAKGQNEKLFF. In nucleotides, the CDR3 is TGCAGTGCTAAAGGGCAGAATGAAAAACTGTTTTTT.

This clonotype was counted ten times or more. The chain combines TRBV5-1 with TRBJ2-5, with a weak D call TRBD2 (5 bases). Germline V lookup: CDR1 SGHRS, CDR2 YFSETQ. There are 14 residues in the CDR3. The germline V and J ends were trimmed by 0 bases and 5 bases, with 11 bases remaining between them. In DNA form, the CDR3 reads TGCGCCAGCAGCTTGGAATCGCGCGGGGAGACCCAGTACTTC. This sequence encodes CASSLESRGETQYF. Complete variable domain (other parts from reference TRBV5-1 and TRBJ2-5): KAGVTQTPRYLIKTRGQQVTLSCSPISGHRSVSWYQQTPGQGLQFLFEYFSETQRNKGNFPGRFSGRQFSNSRSEMNVSTLELGDSALYLCASSLESRGETQYFGPGTRLLVL.

This chain uses TRBV12-3 or TRBV12-4 with TRBJ1-4; 7 nucleotides agree with TRBD1. The CDR3 runs to 14 residues. J gave up 10 bases and V 5 bases, and 10 bases lay outside the gene matches. CDR3 in amino acids: CASSELRDSRKLFF. The CDR3 DNA reads as TGTGCCAGCAGTGAACTCCGGGACAGTCGAAAACTGTTTTTT.